The present TCR beta chain was sequenced within a study of T cell repertoires and HLA-DP antigens. Germline V gene sequence: CDR1 LNHNV, CDR2 YYDKDF (reference sequence). V was pared by 0 bases and J by 6 bases, with 6 bases of the junction left unmatched. The CDR3 runs 15 residues. A remark on this clone: Its antigen is not known.

The data were produced by immunoSEQ multiplex PCR, yet TCRdb's version contains in-frame clones alone and is incomplete. The sample lists about 89,000 clones; roughly nine tenths were seen once. CD4+ T cells, purified by negative selection, averaged roughly 98% purity. The TCR comes from a man between 50 and 59 years old in good health and CMV-seronegative. V gene TRBV15 combines with J gene TRBJ2-7; 9 bases map to TRBD1. What was sequenced was CD4+ T cells from PBMCs. CDR3 loop: CATSRDFGTGTEQYF. CDR3 sequence (DNA): TGTGCCACCAGCAGAGATTTCGGGACAGGGACCGAGCAGTACTTC.